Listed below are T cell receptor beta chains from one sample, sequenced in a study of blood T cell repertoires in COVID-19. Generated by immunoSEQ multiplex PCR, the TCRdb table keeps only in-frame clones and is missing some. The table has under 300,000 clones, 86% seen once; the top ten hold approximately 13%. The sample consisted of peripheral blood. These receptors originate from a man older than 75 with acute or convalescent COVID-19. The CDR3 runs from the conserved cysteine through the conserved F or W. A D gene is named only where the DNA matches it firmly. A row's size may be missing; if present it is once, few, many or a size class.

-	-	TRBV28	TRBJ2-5	TGTGCCAGTCACACGGGGGGCCGCGAGACCCAGTACTTC	CASHTGGRETQYF
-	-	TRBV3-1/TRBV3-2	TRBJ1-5	TGTGCCAGCAGCTGGAGTGAGCAGCCCCAGCATTTT	CASSWSEQPQHF
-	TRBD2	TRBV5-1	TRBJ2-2	TGCGCCAGCAGCTTACTAGCGGGAGGCACCGGGGAGCTGTTTTTT	CASSLLAGGTGELFF
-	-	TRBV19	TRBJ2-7	TGTGCCAGTAGTGTCAGGGTCGGCGACGAGCAGTACTTC	CASSVRVGDEQYF
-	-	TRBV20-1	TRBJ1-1	TGCAGTGCCCAGGTTAACACTGAAGCTTTCTTT	CSAQVNTEAFF
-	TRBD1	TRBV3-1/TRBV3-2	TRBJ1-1	TGTGCCAGCAGCCAAGTTGGCCGGGACAGGGGTACTTTCTTT	CASSQVGRDRGTFF
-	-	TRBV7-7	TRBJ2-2	TGTGCTAGCAGCTTAAGGGGACACGCGAACACCGGGGAGCTGTTTTTT	CASSLRGHANTGELFF
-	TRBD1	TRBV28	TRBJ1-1	TGTGCCAGCACCTCCGGAGGGGGCGAGGTAACTGAAGCTTTCTTT	CASTSGGGEVTEAFF
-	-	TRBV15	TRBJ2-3	TGTGCCACCAGCAGATCCGGGGGTCTTAAGGGAGATACGCAGTATTTT	CATSRSGGLKGDTQYF
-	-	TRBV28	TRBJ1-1	TGTGCCAGCAGTCCTCCGGGACAAATGAACACTGAAGCTTTCTTT	CASSPPGQMNTEAFF
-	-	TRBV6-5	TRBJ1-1	TGTGCCAGCAGAGCTCTCACTGAAGCTTTCTTT	CASRALTEAFF
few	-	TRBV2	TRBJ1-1	TGTGCCAGCAGTGGGCGGAGGGAGAACACTGAAGCTTTCTTT	CASSGRRENTEAFF
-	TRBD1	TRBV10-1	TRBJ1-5	TGCGCCAGCTCGGGACAGTTAAATCAGCCCCAGCATTTT	CASSGQLNQPQHF
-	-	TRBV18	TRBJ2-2	TGTGCCAGCTCACCACGGGGCGACGGGGAGCTGTTTTTT	CASSPRGDGELFF
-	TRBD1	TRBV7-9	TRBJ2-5	TGTGCCAGCAGCTTACCACGGGACAGTTTTGTGTCCCAGTACTTC	CASSLPRDSFVSQYF
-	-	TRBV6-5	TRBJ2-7	TGTGCCAGCGTAGACAGGATTTACGAGCAGTACTTC	CASVDRIYEQYF
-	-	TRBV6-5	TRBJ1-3	TGTGCCAGCAGTCGGGGTTACAGCTCTGGAAACACCATATATTTT	CASSRGYSSGNTIYF
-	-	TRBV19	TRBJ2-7	TGTGCCAGTAGTATACCAGGTCAGGCAACCTACGAGCAGTACTTC	CASSIPGQATYEQYF
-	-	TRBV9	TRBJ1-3	TGTGCCAGCAGCGTAGGTCAGGCCTACTCTGGAAACACCATATATTTT	CASSVGQAYSGNTIYF
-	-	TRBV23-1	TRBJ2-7	TGCGCCAGCAGTCAATGGAGTCCAGCGGTGAGCTCCTACGAGCAGTACTTC	CASSQWSPAVSSYEQYF
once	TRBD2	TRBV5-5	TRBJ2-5	TGTGCCAGCAGCTCGCGGGGGGCACAAGGGACCCAGTACTTC	CASSSRGAQGTQYF
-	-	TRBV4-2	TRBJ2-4	TGTGCCAGCAGCCAAGAAAGCCAGGGGAAAAACATTCAGTACTTC	CASSQESQGKNIQYF
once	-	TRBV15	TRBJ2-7	TGTGCCACCAGCAGAGAAGCTCTCTACGAGCAGTACTTC	CATSREALYEQYF
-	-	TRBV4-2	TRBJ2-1	TGTGCCAGCAGCCAAGATGGAGGGGCCGACTCCTACAATGAGCAGTTCTTC	CASSQDGGADSYNEQFF
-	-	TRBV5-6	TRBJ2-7	TGTGCCAGCAGCGGGGGGTGGCAGTGGGTTTCCTACGAGCAGTACTTC	CASSGGWQWVSYEQYF
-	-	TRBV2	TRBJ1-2	TGTGCCAGCTCGGTCCTTAACTATGGCTACACCTTC	CASSVLNYGYTF
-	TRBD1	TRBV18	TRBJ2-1	TGTGCCAGCTCACCGGACAGGGGGCTCAATGAGCAGTTCTTC	CASSPDRGLNEQFF
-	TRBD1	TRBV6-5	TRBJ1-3	TGTGCCAGCAGTCTCGGGGGACAGGCTGGAAACACCATATATTTT	CASSLGGQAGNTIYF
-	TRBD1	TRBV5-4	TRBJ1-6	TGTGCCAGCAGCGCCCCGACAGGGGTAAATTCACCCCTCCACTTT	CASSAPTGVNSPLHF
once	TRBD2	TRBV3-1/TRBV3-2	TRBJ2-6	TGTGCCAGACACGATAGCGGGGCAAACTCTGGGGCCAACGTCCTGACTTTC	CARHDSGANSGANVLTF
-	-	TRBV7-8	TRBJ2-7	TGTGCCAGCAGCCTAGGGGGTTCGAGGAGGATTGAGCAGTACTTC	CASSLGGSRRIEQYF
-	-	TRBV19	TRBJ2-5	TGTGCCAGTAGTACCGCTAGAGGGTTAGAGACCCAGTACTTC	CASSTARGLETQYF
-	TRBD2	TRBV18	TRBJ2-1	TGTGCCAGCTCAGAACTAGCGGGAAACAATGAGCAGTTCTTC	CASSELAGNNEQFF
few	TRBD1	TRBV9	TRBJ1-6	TGTGCCAGCAGCGCATCCTCCGGGACAGGGAATTCACCCCTCCACTTT	CASSASSGTGNSPLHF
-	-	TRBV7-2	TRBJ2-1	TGTGCCAGCAGCTTACAGGACTACCTTAATGAGCAGTTCTTC	CASSLQDYLNEQFF
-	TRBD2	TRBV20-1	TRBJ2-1	TGCAGTGCTAGTATAGGCGGGAGGATGGGTGAGCAGTTCTTC	CSASIGGRMGEQFF
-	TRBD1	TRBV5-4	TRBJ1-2	TGTGCCAGCAGCTCCCCAGGGGGAGGAGGGTATGGCTACACCTTC	CASSSPGGGGYGYTF
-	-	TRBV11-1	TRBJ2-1	TGTGCCAGCAGCCAAGGGTTAGCGGACTACAATGAGCAGTTCTTC	CASSQGLADYNEQFF
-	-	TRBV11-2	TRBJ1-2	TGTGCCAGCAGCCTACGACGGGGGTCTGGCTACACCTTC	CASSLRRGSGYTF
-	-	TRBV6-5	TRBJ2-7	TGTGCCAGCAGTTCTTCAACAGGGACCGTATCCTACGAGCAGTACTTC	CASSSSTGTVSYEQYF
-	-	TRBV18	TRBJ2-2	TGTGCCAGCTCACCACAGAGAACCCCACGTGAGCTGTTTTTT	CASSPQRTPRELFF
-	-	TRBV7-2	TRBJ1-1	TGTGCCAGCAGCTTTTTAGGGGCGTCTGAAGCTTTCTTT	CASSFLGASEAFF
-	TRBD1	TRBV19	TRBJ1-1	TGTGCCAGTAGTTCACGTTTTCGGACAGGAGTGAACACTGAAGCTTTCTTT	CASSSRFRTGVNTEAFF
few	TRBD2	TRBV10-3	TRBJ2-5	TGTGCCATCAGTGAGTCGAACAGCGGGAGTGGAGAGACCCAGTACTTC	CAISESNSGSGETQYF
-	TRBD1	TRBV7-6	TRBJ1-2	TGTGCCAGCAGCCCTTCACAGGGGTCTGAGTATGGCTACACCTTC	CASSPSQGSEYGYTF
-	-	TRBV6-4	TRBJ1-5	TGTGCCGGATCAGGGTTTTTGGCCAGCAATCAGCCCCAGCATTTT	CAGSGFLASNQPQHF
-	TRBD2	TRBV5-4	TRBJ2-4	TGTGCCAGCAGTCCTCCGGGGGGGATGGGAGCCAAAAACATTCAGTACTTC	CASSPPGGMGAKNIQYF
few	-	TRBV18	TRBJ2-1	TGTGCCAGCTCACAGACCCCTAGCGTCCATGAGCAGTTCTTC	CASSQTPSVHEQFF
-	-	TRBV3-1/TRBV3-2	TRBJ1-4	TGTGCCAGCAGACGAGGACAAGCAAATGAAAAACTGTTTTTT	CASRRGQANEKLFF
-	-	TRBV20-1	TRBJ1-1	TGCAGTGCCGATCTCGGGAGGGCTTTCTTT	CSADLGRAFF
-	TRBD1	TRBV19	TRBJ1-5	TGTGCCAGTAGTATCGGGACAGGGGCAAAGCAGCCCCAGCATTTT	CASSIGTGAKQPQHF
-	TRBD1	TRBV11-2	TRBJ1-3	TGTGCCAGCAGCGAGGGACAGGCCAACGGGGACACCATATATTTT	CASSEGQANGDTIYF